The T cell receptor (beta chain) under discussion was sequenced for a study of multiple sclerosis patients with progressive multifocal leukoencephalopathy. Background on the study: The control group, sampled over time, had multiple sclerosis, received natalizumab and did not develop PML. Study-level points and caveats: PML-onset expanded TRB clones were detectable before and during natalizumab therapy.

The repertoire was sequenced with immunoSEQ multiplex PCR; TCRdb's copy has only in-frame clones and lacks some. Altogether more than 25,000 clones are present, about 88% being singletons, with the ten largest covering 0.9% to 1.2%. As for this clone: Its target is not known.

V dropped 3 bases and J dropped 7 bases, with 7 bases sitting between them. The germline CDR1 and CDR2 sequences are MDHEN and SYDVKM. CDR3 length: 12 amino acids. The time point denotes: before natalizumab initiation. The chain uses TRBV28 and TRBJ2-1; D possibly corresponds to TRBD1 (6 bases). This clonotype originated in a human donor with multiple sclerosis. Sequenced sample: PBMCs. The CDR3 here is CASSLGANEQFF. As DNA, the CDR3 is TGTGCCAGCAGTTTGGGGGCGAATGAGCAGTTCTTC. The full variable domain, completed using reference TRBV28 and TRBJ2-1, is DVKVTQSSRYLVKRTGEKVFLECVQDMDHENMFWYRQDPGLGLRLIYFSYDVKMKEKGDIPEGYSVSREKKERFSLILESASTNQTSMYLCASSLGANEQFFGPGTRLTVL.